This TCR beta chain was captured by sequencing in a study of blood T cells in healthy people across ages. It was with a sample-barcoded 5' primer and a J-beta primer mix that a second PCR of roughly 7 to 12 cycles was run. In TCRdb, the 5' RACE reads were re-called with MiXCR into one record per CDR3 protein. The data show 700,000 or so distinct CDR3 sequences, 20% to 25% seen once. The receptor's source is a man aged 65-85 years in good health. The material sequenced was blood.

This CDR3 reads CASTEGRERSPQYF. CDR3 sequence (DNA): TGTGCCAGCACGGAGGGTCGGGAACGGAGCCCGCAGTATTTT. V usage is TRBV12-3 or TRBV12-4 and J usage is TRBJ2-3, with D possibly TRBD2 on 6 matching bases. Trimming shortened V by 7 bases and J by 10 bases, and 21 bases separated the two germline ends. The CDR3 totals 14 residues.